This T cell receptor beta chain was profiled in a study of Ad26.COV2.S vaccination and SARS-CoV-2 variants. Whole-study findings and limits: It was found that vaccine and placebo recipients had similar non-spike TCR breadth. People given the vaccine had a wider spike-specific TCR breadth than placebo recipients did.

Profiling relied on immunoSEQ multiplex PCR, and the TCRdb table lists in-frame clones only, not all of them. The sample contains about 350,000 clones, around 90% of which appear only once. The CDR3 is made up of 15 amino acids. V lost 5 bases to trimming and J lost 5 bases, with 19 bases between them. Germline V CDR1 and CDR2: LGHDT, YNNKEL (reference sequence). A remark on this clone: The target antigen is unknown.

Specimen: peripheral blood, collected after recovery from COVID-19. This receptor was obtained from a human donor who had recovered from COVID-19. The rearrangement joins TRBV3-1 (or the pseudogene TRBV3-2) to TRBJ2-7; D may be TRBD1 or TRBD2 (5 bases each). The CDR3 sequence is CASSKADKEGHEQYF. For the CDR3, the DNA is TGTGCCAGCAGCAAAGCGGACAAAGAGGGTCACGAGCAGTACTTC.